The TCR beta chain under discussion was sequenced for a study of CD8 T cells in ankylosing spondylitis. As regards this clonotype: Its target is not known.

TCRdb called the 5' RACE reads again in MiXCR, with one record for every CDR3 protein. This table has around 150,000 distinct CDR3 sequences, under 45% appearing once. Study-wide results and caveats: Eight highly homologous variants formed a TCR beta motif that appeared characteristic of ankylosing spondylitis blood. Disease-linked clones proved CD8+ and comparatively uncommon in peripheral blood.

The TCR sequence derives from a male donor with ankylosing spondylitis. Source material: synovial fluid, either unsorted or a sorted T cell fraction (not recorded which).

The CDR3 DNA follows: TGCGCCAGCAGCTTGGGGACACGGTCAACCCCCCCCGATACGCAGTATTTT. This codes for CASSLGTRSTPPDTQYF. The chain uses TRBV5-1 and TRBJ2-3; TRBD1 is a possible D gene (5 bases). With 0 bases removed from V and 6 bases from J, the gap between germline ends came to 20 bases. Germline V gives CDR1 SGHRS, CDR2 YFSETQ. The length of the CDR3 is 17 residues.